What follows are 16 T cell receptor beta chains derived from one specimen sequenced in a study of blood T cell repertoires in COVID-19. Produced via immunoSEQ multiplex PCR; TCRdb's table is partial and in-frame only. Of around 240,000 clones detected, approximately 83% appear once; the ten largest clones hold over 3%. The sequenced sample consisted of peripheral blood. The receptors originated from a woman aged 25 to 39 who had recovered from COVID-19.

V usage is TRBV2 and J usage is TRBJ2-7, with D possibly TRBD2 on 5 matching bases. Germline V gene data show CDR1 as SNHLY and CDR2 as FYNNEI. The CDR3 is 11 amino acids. Trimming removed 11 bases at V and 6 bases at J, with 14 bases between. The chain's CDR3 is CAVEGGVEQYF. CDR3 in DNA: TGTGCCGTCGAGGGTGGGGTCGAGCAGTACTTC.

J is TRBJ1-1 and V is TRBV2; 8 bases fit TRBD1. V lost 6 bases and J lost 1; bases outside the gene matches: 1. CDR1 is SNHLY and CDR2 is FYNNEI in the germline V gene. The CDR3 is 13 amino acids. The chain's CDR3 is CASRDRANTEAFF. In DNA, the CDR3 is TGTGCCAGCAGGGACAGGGCGAACACTGAAGCTTTCTTT.

Points on this clone: A read error may produce the germline difference seen at one junction end. The CDR3 nucleotides read TGTGTCAGCAGTGAAGATTGGACTAGCGGGGGAGGTTTGGGCTACAATGAGCAGTTCTTC. It yields the protein CVSSEDWTSGGGLGYNEQFF. The chain carries TRBV6-1 and TRBJ2-1; 13 bases are shared with TRBD2. Per the germline V gene, CDR1 is MNHNS and CDR2 is SASEGT. The CDR3 spans 20 residues.

The chain carries TRBV27 and TRBJ2-3; D is perhaps TRBD2 (7 bases). V lost 3 bases to trimming and J lost 2 bases, with 12 bases between them. This CDR3 comprises 15 residues. The germline V gene has CDR1 MNHEY and CDR2 SMNVEV (reference sequence). The CDR3 is CASSLGGLLTDTQYF. The CDR3, as DNA: TGTGCCAGCAGTTTGGGGGGGCTACTCACAGATACGCAGTATTTT.

The rearrangement joins TRBV7-2 to TRBJ2-7; a weak D match, TRBD2 (6 bases). CDR1 is SGHTA, CDR2 FQGNSA, per germline. The CDR3 extends over 14 amino acids. Trimming shortened V by 4 bases and J by 2 bases, and 12 bases separated the two germline ends. CDR3 residues: CASSSRSGPYEQYF. CDR3 in DNA: TGTGCCAGCAGCTCCCGTAGCGGACCCTACGAGCAGTACTTC.

V gene TRBV11-2 combines with J gene TRBJ1-5; D remains unclear. Trimming took off 3 bases at V and 5 bases at J, with 11 bases between the two ends. Looked up from germline, CDR1 is SGHAT and CDR2 is FQNNGV. This CDR3 spans 14 amino acids. CDR3 loop: CASSLAGSDQPQHF. CDR3 nucleotide sequence: TGTGCCAGCAGCTTGGCAGGTTCGGATCAGCCCCAGCATTTT.

A few counts support this clone. J is TRBJ2-7 and V is TRBV7-9; 13 nucleotides match TRBD2. J lost 6 bases, V lost 1 base, and 3 bases had no gene match. The germline V gene has CDR1 SEHNR and CDR2 FQNEAQ (reference sequence). The CDR3 totals 15 residues. Here the CDR3 DNA reads TGTGCCAGCAGCTTAGGGACTAGCGGGGGTGGCGAGCAGTACTTC. Translating it yields CASSLGTSGGGEQYF. The variable domain in full, completed from reference TRBV7-9 and TRBJ2-7, reads DTGVSQNPRHKITKRGQNVTFRCDPISEHNRLYWYRQTLGQGPEFLTYFQNEAQLEKSRLLSDRFSAERPKGSFSTLEIQRTEQGDSAMYLCASSLGTSGGGEQYFGPGTRLTVT.

V gene TRBV19 combines with J gene TRBJ1-1, with 7 bases that match TRBD1. Germline V gene sequence: CDR1 LNHDA, CDR2 SQIVND (reference sequence). V shed 6 bases, J shed 1 base, and the junction held 11 bases outside the gene matches. The CDR3 is made up of 16 amino acids. The CDR3 DNA reads as TGTGCCAGTAGACGTTTCGGACAGGCCGGGAACACTGAAGCTTTCTTT. Translation: CASRRFGQAGNTEAFF.

The rearrangement links TRBV7-9 to TRBJ2-3; D gene ambiguous. There are 12 residues in the CDR3. V shed 4 bases and J shed 6 bases, with 8 bases lying between them. Germline lookup yields CDR1 SEHNR and CDR2 FQNEAQ (reference sequence). The CDR3 region is CASSSSGDTQYF. Written as DNA, the CDR3 is TGTGCCAGCAGCTCCTCCGGGGATACGCAGTATTTT.

This clone was seen once. The chain carries TRBV27 and TRBJ2-1; 10 bases line up with TRBD1. Germline CDR1 reads MNHEY; CDR2 reads SMNVEV (reference sequence). CDR3 size: 14 residues. The junction had 3 bases not matched to a gene; V was cut back by 2 bases and J by 8 bases. Here the CDR3 reads CASSLAGQGYEQFF. For the CDR3, the DNA is TGTGCCAGCAGTTTAGCGGGACAGGGGTATGAGCAGTTCTTC.

The chain couples TRBV5-5 to TRBJ2-7; 8 bases agree with TRBD1. J lost 2 bases, V lost 3 bases, and 7 bases had no gene match. The CDR3 extends over 15 amino acids. The germline CDR1 and CDR2 sequences are SGHKS and YYEKEE (reference sequence). Here the CDR3 DNA reads TGTGCCAGCAGCTACGGACAGGGAAAACCCTACGAGCAGTACTTC. Translated, it gives CASSYGQGKPYEQYF.

This sequence joins TRBV10-3 and TRBJ2-1; 8 bases are shared with TRBD2. Germline CDR1 and CDR2: ENHRY and SYGVKD. This CDR3 contains 15 residues. Trimming cost V 8 bases and J 5 bases; bases outside gene matches: 11. CDR3 region: CAILPGLVGNNEQFF. The CDR3 coding sequence is TGTGCCATCCTCCCGGGACTAGTAGGAAACAATGAGCAGTTCTTC.

The gene calls are TRBV4-2 and TRBJ2-2, with 15 bases matching TRBD2. The V segment lost 0 bases and the J segment 0 bases; nucleotides outside the gene matches: 5. CDR3 length: 20 residues. The germline CDR1 and CDR2 sequences are LGHNA and YNFKEQ. The CDR3 reads CASSQEPGLAGGTNTGELFF. Written as DNA, the CDR3 is TGTGCCAGCAGCCAAGAACCGGGACTAGCGGGGGGAACGAACACCGGGGAGCTGTTTTTT.

The chain couples TRBV30 to TRBJ2-7; 8 bases are shared with TRBD1. The ends lost 8 bases at V and 6 bases at J; junction bases unmatched: 12. Germline assignment: CDR1 GTSNPN and CDR2 SVGIG (reference sequence). The CDR3 covers 13 residues. CDR3 residues: CAGRTGQGTEQYF. CDR3 in DNA: TGTGCCGGGCGGACCGGACAGGGCACCGAGCAGTACTTC.

This chain links TRBV27 with TRBJ2-2; TRBD2 agrees at 11 bases. CDR1 and CDR2 (germline): MNHEY, SMNVEV (reference sequence). V lost 8 bases and J lost 5; bases outside the gene matches: 10. CDR3 length: 16 residues. The chain's CDR3 is CASGLAGGPRTGELFF. The CDR3 DNA reads as TGTGCCAGCGGATTAGCGGGGGGGCCGAGGACCGGGGAGCTGTTTTTT.

This sequence joins TRBV3-1 (or the pseudogene TRBV3-2) and TRBJ1-2, with 9 bases fitting TRBD1. Germline V CDR1 and CDR2: LGHDT, YNNKEL (reference sequence). The CDR3 runs 14 residues. Trimming removed 3 bases from V and 8 bases from J; junction bases left unmatched: 7. The CDR3 loop is CASSQEGQGGGYTF. In DNA form, the CDR3 reads TGTGCCAGCAGCCAGGAGGGACAGGGAGGCGGCTACACCTTC.